This is a list of T cell receptor beta chains from one sample in a study of CD8+ T cells in alopecia areata. Only in-frame clones appear in the TCRdb table, and some are missing; sequencing was by immunoSEQ multiplex PCR. This sample has 93,000 or so clones; more than 75% occur once, and the top ten carry 11%. Sequenced material: CD8+ T cells sorted from blood, taken between weeks 30 and 35, from a patient treated with tofacitinib. The receptors stem from a human donor with alopecia areata. The CDR3 runs from the conserved cysteine through the conserved F or W. Each record gives: clone size, J gene, V gene, CDR3 protein. Some rows have no size entry. The others give once, few or many, or a class for an expanded clone.

size: NA
J: TRBJ1-1
V: TRBV5-4
CDR3: CATGGGNTEAFF

size: NA
J: TRBJ2-3
V: TRBV10-3
CDR3: CAIMEGDTDTQYF

size: NA
J: TRBJ1-3
V: TRBV27
CDR3: CASSSTARSRNTIYF

size: once
J: TRBJ2-7
V: TRBV7-9
CDR3: CASSPGGAYEQYF

size: once
J: TRBJ1-5
V: TRBV6-1
CDR3: CASSELRSSNQPQHF

size: NA
J: TRBJ2-1
V: TRBV6-6
CDR3: CASSYPGQHWYNEQFF

size: NA
J: TRBJ1-1
V: TRBV9
CDR3: CASSVSGNTEAFF

size: NA
J: TRBJ2-2
V: TRBV7-9
CDR3: CASSLVPGELFF

size: few
J: TRBJ2-3
V: TRBV7-9
CDR3: CASSSPLGTGVEDTQYF

size: once
J: TRBJ2-6
V: TRBV19
CDR3: CAIGWESYSGANVLTF

size: NA
J: TRBJ2-1
V: TRBV6-5
CDR3: CASSYGGNNEQFF

size: NA
J: TRBJ1-1
V: TRBV9
CDR3: CASSVGQGYTEAFF

size: NA
J: TRBJ2-1
V: TRBV27
CDR3: CASSLLAGGYNEQFF

size: NA
J: TRBJ2-3
V: TRBV15
CDR3: CATSTRQGVDTQYF

size: NA
J: TRBJ2-3
V: TRBV7-2
CDR3: CASSMGTSPTDTQYF

size: NA
J: TRBJ1-1
V: TRBV27
CDR3: CASSSGGAEAFF

size: NA
J: TRBJ2-7
V: TRBV21-1
CDR3: CARKGRLSYEQYF

size: NA
J: NA
V: TRBV25-1
CDR3: CASNGGQYEQYF

size: NA
J: TRBJ2-7
V: TRBV29-1
CDR3: CSVEISGFSYEQYF

size: NA
J: TRBJ2-3
V: TRBV5-1
CDR3: CASSLAQGGTTDTQYF

size: NA
J: TRBJ2-7
V: TRBV6-1
CDR3: CASSRRDIEQYF

size: NA
J: TRBJ2-1
V: TRBV29-1
CDR3: CSVEARASGDFYNEQFF